Here is one TCR beta chain with its context. Its antigen is undetermined. This sample is drawn from a study of CD8+CD57+ T cells in acquired aplastic anemia. General study points: The study identified roughly 29 CD8+ CDR3 sequences shared by patients and controls. Patient and control CD8+ Simpson's diversity was not significantly different.

Germline V gene data show CDR1 as KGHDR and CDR2 as SFDVKD. Trimming at V came to 9 bases and at J to 10 bases, leaving 11 bases not matched to a gene. The CDR3 covers 14 residues. Template material for TCR beta VDJ and CDR3 profiling consisted of genomic DNA. TCRdb re-derived calls from the reads in MiXCR, one entry per CDR3 protein. The repertoire has 60,000 to 75,000 distinct CDR3 sequences, about 50% of them found once; the top ten carry less than 2.5%. This receptor was identified in a human donor in good health, serving as a control. Sample: sorted CD4+, CD8+, or CD8+CD57+ T cells (not recorded which) from PBMCs. The J gene is TRBJ2-1, the V gene TRBV24-1; 10 bases agree with TRBD1. CDR3 protein: CATEAGQGFREQFF. CDR3 in DNA: TGTGCCACCGAAGCGGGACAGGGGTTCAGGGAGCAGTTCTTC.